This is a list of T cell receptor beta chains from one sample in a study of cytomegalovirus exposure and HLA in healthy donors. TCRdb's table, derived via immunoSEQ multiplex PCR, lists solely in-frame clones and lacks some. This repertoire includes around 130,000 clones. Sequences were obtained from PBMCs. The receptors stem from a middle-aged woman in good health and CMV-seronegative. Each CDR3 is given without its conserved first and last residue. The order of the fields is V gene, J gene, CDR3 protein.

TRBV5-1	TRBJ2-1	ASSLAQGDNEQF
TRBV19	TRBJ1-2	ASSIETGVSYGYT
TRBV7-6	TRBJ1-1	ASSLDRGGYTEAF
TRBV6-1	TRBJ1-5	ASRTQGVSNQPQH
TRBV19	TRBJ2-3	ASNPSGGNTQY
TRBV27	TRBJ2-3	ASSLGPPSTDTQY
TRBV19	TRBJ1-2	ASAPGDTHNYGYT
TRBV7-8	TRBJ2-1	ASSPAGVSYNEQF
TRBV6-5	TRBJ1-1	ASTRPGGTEAF
TRBV7-2	TRBJ2-3	ASSLGVQGRADTQY
TRBV5-6	TRBJ1-6	ASRGRPGGNSPLH
TRBV4-3	TRBJ2-7	ASSQGFPSGGTYEQY
TRBV7-3	TRBJ2-1	ASSSDGGAWNEQF
TRBV2	TRBJ1-4	ASRGTQGSATNEKLF
TRBV21-1	TRBJ1-5	ASSKENYGGNQPQH
TRBV4-2	TRBJ1-4	ASSGGQGGRWGLEKLF
TRBV6-5	TRBJ2-1	ASSSPGQVLGNEQF
TRBV18	TRBJ2-3	ASSPTGALLTDTQY
TRBV7-2	TRBJ2-1	ASSLQGLGYNEQF
TRBV19	TRBJ1-1	ASSTQGAGGAF
TRBV5-1	TRBJ1-3	ASSLAGQGLGNTIY
TRBV2	TRBJ1-2	ASSEALGGSVYGYT
TRBV7-9	TRBJ1-4	ASSAGLIGEEKLF
TRBV2	TRBJ2-3	ASSSRTQNTDTQY
TRBV5-1	TRBJ1-1	ASSPGAGSDRGHTEAF
TRBV7-2	TRBJ1-2	ASSLETLGPYGYT
TRBV4-3	TRBJ2-4	ASSQDDRTSQY
TRBV5-1	TRBJ2-1	ASSLAGRYNEQF
TRBV6-6	TRBJ1-4	ASRTGSRGMGLF
TRBV5-6	TRBJ1-2	ASSDGTGGNYGYT
TRBV29-1	TRBJ1-4	SVESPTEKLF
TRBV5-1	TRBJ2-7	ASSFGQSYEQY
TRBV5-1	TRBJ2-3	ASSLEGIDTQY
TRBV19	TRBJ2-3	ASGTSGDFTDTQY
TRBV11-2	TRBJ1-6	ASSSGNGPLH
TRBV5-5	TRBJ2-1	ASILFRESRNEQF
TRBV5-1	TRBJ1-2	ASSLVSGEYGYT
TRBV25-1	TRBJ1-4	ASSEFTGATNEKLF
TRBV6-6	TRBJ2-5	ASRPDGQGRETQY
TRBV9	TRBJ1-4	ASIHTLRSEKLF
TRBV7-8	TRBJ1-1	ASSLRGGRNTEAF
TRBV5-1	.	ASSVDMGEQY
TRBV7-2	TRBJ2-5	ASSLARETQY
TRBV20-1	TRBJ1-1	RGQVNTEAF
TRBV5-6	TRBJ1-2	ASSLTDRVNYGYT
TRBV7-2	TRBJ1-5	ASSPGQASNQPQH
TRBV9	TRBJ2-2	ASSVELAAGVTGELF
TRBV28	TRBJ2-2	ASSPTGYTGELF
TRBV2	TRBJ1-3	ASTRDRGPGNTIY
TRBV5-1	TRBJ2-3	ASSLTSGEDTQY
TRBV25-1	TRBJ1-2	ASSPQGHGYT
TRBV7-7	TRBJ2-3	ASSLAARDTQY
TRBV5-1	TRBJ1-1	ASRKGPIGYESTEAF
TRBV28	TRBJ1-2	ASSPGQGRDGYT
TRBV19	TRBJ2-5	ASSEGQGMGTQY